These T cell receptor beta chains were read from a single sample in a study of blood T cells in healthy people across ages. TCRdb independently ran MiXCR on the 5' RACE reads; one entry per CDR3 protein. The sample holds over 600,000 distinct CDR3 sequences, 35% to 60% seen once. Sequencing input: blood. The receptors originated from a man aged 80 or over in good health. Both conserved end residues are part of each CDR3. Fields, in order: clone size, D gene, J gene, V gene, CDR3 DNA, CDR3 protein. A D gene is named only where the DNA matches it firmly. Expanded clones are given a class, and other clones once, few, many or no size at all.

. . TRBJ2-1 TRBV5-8 TGTGCCAGCAGCTCGTCGATGGGTGAGCAGTTCTTC CASSSSMGEQFF
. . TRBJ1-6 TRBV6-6 TGTGCCAGCAATCTAGGGGCCACCGAGGTTAATTCACCCCTCCACTTT CASNLGATEVNSPLHF
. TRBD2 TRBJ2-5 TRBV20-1 TGCAGTGCTAGTTCTACTAGCGGGAGAGCTGGGACCCAGTACTTC CSASSTSGRAGTQYF
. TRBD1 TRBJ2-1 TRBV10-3 TGTGCCATCAGTGAGTACCGGGACAGCGGCAATGAGCAGTTCTTC CAISEYRDSGNEQFF
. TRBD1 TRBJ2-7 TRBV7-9 TGTGCCAGCGTATCGACAGGGGGGTCGGGTGAGCAGTACTTC CASVSTGGSGEQYF
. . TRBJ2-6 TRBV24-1 TGTGCCACCAGTGATCCGACTGGGGCCAACGTCCTGACTTTC CATSDPTGANVLTF
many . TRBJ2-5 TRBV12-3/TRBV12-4 TGTGCCAGCAGTTTGAGGCAGGAGGAAGAGACCCAGTACTTC CASSLRQEEETQYF
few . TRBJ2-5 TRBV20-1 TGCAGTGCTAGAGATTTCGCTCTAAACCAAGAGACCCAGTACTTC CSARDFALNQETQYF
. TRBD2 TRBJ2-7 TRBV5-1 TGCGCCAGCAGCTTCTCTCCAGCGGGGGACTACGAGCAGTACTTC CASSFSPAGDYEQYF
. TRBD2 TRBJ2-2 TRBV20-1 TGCAGTGCTAGGACTAGCCCCACCGGGGAGCTGTTTTTT CSARTSPTGELFF
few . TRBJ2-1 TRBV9 TGTGCCAGCAGCGTAGGGAGCACTAACAATGAGCAGTTCTTC CASSVGSTNNEQFF
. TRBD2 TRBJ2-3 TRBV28 TGTGCCAGCAGTTTCCCGAGCGGGAGTGCCGCAGATACGCAGTATTTT CASSFPSGSAADTQYF
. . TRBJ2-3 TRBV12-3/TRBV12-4 TGTGCCAGCAGTTTGCTGGGAGGGGGGCCAGATACGCAGTATTTT CASSLLGGGPDTQYF
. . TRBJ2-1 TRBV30 TGTGCCTGGAACCGGAGAGCCCCCTACAATGAGCAGTTCTTC CAWNRRAPYNEQFF
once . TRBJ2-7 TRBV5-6 TGTGCCAGCAGCTTAGGTGGGGGGCGTAAGTTGAACGAGCAGTACTTC CASSLGGGRKLNEQYF
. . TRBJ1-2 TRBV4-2 TGTGCCAGCAGCCGAACGGGACCTGCGGACTATGGCTACACCTTC CASSRTGPADYGYTF
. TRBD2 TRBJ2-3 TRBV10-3 TGTGCCATCGGACTAGCGGATACAGATACGCAGTATTTT CAIGLADTDTQYF
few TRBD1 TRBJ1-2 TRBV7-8 TGTGCCAGCAGCTTAACGGACAGGGTATATGGCTACACCTTC CASSLTDRVYGYTF
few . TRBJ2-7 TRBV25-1 TGTGCCAGCAGTGGGAGGTCCGGGACCGGACTACGAGAGCAGTACTTC CASSGRSGTGLREQYF
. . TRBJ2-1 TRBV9 TGTGCCAGCAGCGTAGGCTCCAGCTATCGTCAGTTCTTC CASSVGSSYRQFF
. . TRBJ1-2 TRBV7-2 TGTGCCAGCAGCTCCCCGACAGTATACGGCCACACCTTC CASSSPTVYGHTF
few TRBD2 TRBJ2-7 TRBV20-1 TGCAGTGCTGGCAAAAAGGTGCTAGCGGGCGAGCAGTACTTC CSAGKKVLAGEQYF
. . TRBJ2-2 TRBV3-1 TGTGCCGGCAGCCAAGAGTACCCTACCGGGGAGCTGTTTTTT CAGSQEYPTGELFF
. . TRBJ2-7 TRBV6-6 TGTGCCAGCACCAGATCAAGGGATGGGGAGCAGTACTTC CASTRSRDGEQYF
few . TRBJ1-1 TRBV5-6 TGTGCCAGCAGTCTGGTGTCCGGGAACACTGAAGCTTTCTTT CASSLVSGNTEAFF
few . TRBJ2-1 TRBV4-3 TGCGCCAGCAGCCGTCAAGCAGGGGAAGAGACCCAGTTCTTC CASSRQAGEETQFF
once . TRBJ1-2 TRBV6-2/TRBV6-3 TGTGCCAGCAGTTACCTGAACACAAGTCCCAGCTATGGCTACACCTTC CASSYLNTSPSYGYTF
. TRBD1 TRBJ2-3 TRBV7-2 TGTGCCAGCAGCACACCGGGACAGGGTCCAGATACGCAGTATTTT CASSTPGQGPDTQYF
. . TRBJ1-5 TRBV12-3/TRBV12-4 TGTGCCAGCAGTTCCAAGGGGCCCCAGCATTTT CASSSKGPQHF
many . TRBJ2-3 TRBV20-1 TGCAGTGCTAGTACGGGAGCCTCAGATACGCAGTATTTT CSASTGASDTQYF
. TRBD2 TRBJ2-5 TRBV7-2 TGTGCCAGCAGCCCCCCGGGAGGGTCAGGGGAGACCCAGTACTTC CASSPPGGSGETQYF
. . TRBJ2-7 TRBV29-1 TGCAGCGCCGAGGCGCTAGCGAGTACCGATGAGCAGTACTTC CSAEALASTDEQYF
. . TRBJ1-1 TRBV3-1 TGTGCCAGCAAAAGGGGAAACACTGAAGCTTTCTTT CASKRGNTEAFF
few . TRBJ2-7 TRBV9 TGTGCCAGCAGCGCGCGGGACGGCCTCTACGAGCAGTACTTC CASSARDGLYEQYF
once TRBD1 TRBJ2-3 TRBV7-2 TGTGCCAGCAGCGATAGACCGGGACAGGGGGCCGGAGATACGCAGTATTTT CASSDRPGQGAGDTQYF
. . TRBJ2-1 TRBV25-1 TGTGCCAGCAGTGATGTAGGCAATGAGCAGTTCTTC CASSDVGNEQFF
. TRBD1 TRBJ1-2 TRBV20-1 TGCAGTGCTAGCCCTATGACAGGGGGCGACTATGGCTACACCTTC CSASPMTGGDYGYTF
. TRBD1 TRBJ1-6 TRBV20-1 TGCAGTGCTAGAGAGAGGGGACAGATCTTTAATTCACCCCTCCACTTT CSARERGQIFNSPLHF
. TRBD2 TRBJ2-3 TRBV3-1 TGTGCCAGCAGCCAACCGACTAGCGGCACAGATACGCAGTATTTT CASSQPTSGTDTQYF
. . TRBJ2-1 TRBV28 TGTGCCAGCAGTGTAGGCAGGGCTGATGAGCAGTTCTTC CASSVGRADEQFF
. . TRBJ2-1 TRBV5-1 TGCGCCAGCAGCTTCAGCGCGGTACAGGAGCAGTTCTTC CASSFSAVQEQFF
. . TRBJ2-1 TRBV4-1 TGCGCCAGCAGCTCCGCGAGCAATGAGCAGTTCTTC CASSSASNEQFF
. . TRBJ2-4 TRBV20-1 TGCAGTCTTCTATCGGCGGGGTTAGCCAAAAACATTCAGTACTTC CSLLSAGLAKNIQYF
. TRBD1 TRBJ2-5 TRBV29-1 TGCAGCGTTCGGGACAGGGGAGAGACCCAGTACTTC CSVRDRGETQYF
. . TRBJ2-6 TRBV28 TGTGCCAGCAGTGTGACGGGGGCGAGTTGGGCCAACGTCCTGACTTTC CASSVTGASWANVLTF
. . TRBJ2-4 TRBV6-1 TGTGCCAGCAGCGAAGGTCCCTTAGAGCAGTACTTC CASSEGPLEQYF
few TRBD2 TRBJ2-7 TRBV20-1 TGCAGTGCTAGTGGTAGCGGGGCTCTCTACGAGCAGTACTTC CSASGSGALYEQYF
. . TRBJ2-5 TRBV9 TGTGCCAGCAGCGTACTGTCCAGCGGCCAAGAGACCCAGTACTTC CASSVLSSGQETQYF
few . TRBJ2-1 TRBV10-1 TGCGCCAGCAGTGAGGGACAGATTCCTACCTACAATGAGCAGTTCTTC CASSEGQIPTYNEQFF
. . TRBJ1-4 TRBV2 TGTGCCAGCAGTGATGGTGCAACTAATGAAGAACTGTTTTTT CASSDGATNEELFF
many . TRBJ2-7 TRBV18 TGTGCCAGCTCACCAACAGATACCTACGAGCAGTACTTC CASSPTDTYEQYF
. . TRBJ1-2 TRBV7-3 TGTGCCAGCAGCCCCAGTTCTACTTATGGCTACACCTTC CASSPSSTYGYTF
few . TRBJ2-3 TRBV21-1 TGTGCCAGCAGCAAAAGAGGTGCTAGCGGCACAGATACGCAGTATTTT CASSKRGASGTDTQYF
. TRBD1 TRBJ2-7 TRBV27 TGTGCCAGCAGTTCCGGACAGGGGGTGGCTTACGAGCAGTACTTC CASSSGQGVAYEQYF
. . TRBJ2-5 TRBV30 TGTGCCTGGAGTGTAGGCCGTGAAGAGACCCAGTACTTC CAWSVGREETQYF